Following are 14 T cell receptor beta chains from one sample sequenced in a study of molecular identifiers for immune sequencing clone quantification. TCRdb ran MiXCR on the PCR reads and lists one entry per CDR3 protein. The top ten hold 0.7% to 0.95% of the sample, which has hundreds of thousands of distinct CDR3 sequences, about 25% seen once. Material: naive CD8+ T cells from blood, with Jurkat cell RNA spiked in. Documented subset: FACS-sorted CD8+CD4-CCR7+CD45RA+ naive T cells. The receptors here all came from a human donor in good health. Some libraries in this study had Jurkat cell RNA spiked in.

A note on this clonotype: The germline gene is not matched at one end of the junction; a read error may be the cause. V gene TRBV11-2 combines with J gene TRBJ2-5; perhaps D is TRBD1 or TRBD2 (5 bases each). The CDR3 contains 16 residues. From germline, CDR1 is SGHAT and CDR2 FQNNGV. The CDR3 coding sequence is TGTGCCGGCAGCGCCGAGGGGCCTACCTACCAAGAGACCCAGTACTTC. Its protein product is CAGSAEGPTYQETQYF.

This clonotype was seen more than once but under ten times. The CDR3 bases are TGTGCCAGCAGCGTAGAGGGACTAGCGGGAGTCAACAATGAGCAGTTCTTC. Translated: CASSVEGLAGVNNEQFF. The chain is built from TRBV9 and TRBJ2-1, with 14 bases lining up with TRBD2. Unmatched junction bases numbered 4, after V lost 0 bases and J lost 5 bases. The germline gives CDR1 SGDLS, CDR2 YYNGEE. This CDR3 is built from 17 residues. Full variable domain (rest looked up from reference TRBV9 and TRBJ2-1): DSGVTQTPKHLITATGQRVTLRCSPRSGDLSVYWYQQSLDQGLQFLIQYYNGEERAKGNILERFSAQQFPDLHSELNLSSLELGDSALYFCASSVEGLAGVNNEQFFGPGTRLTVL.

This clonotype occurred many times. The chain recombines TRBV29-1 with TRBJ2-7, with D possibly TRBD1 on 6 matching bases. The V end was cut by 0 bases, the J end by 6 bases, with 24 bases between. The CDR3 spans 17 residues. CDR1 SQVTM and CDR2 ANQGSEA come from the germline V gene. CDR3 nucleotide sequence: TGCAGCGTTGAAGATCCGTTGGGGGCCTATGCCTCTGGCGAGCAGTACTTC. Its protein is CSVEDPLGAYASGEQYF.

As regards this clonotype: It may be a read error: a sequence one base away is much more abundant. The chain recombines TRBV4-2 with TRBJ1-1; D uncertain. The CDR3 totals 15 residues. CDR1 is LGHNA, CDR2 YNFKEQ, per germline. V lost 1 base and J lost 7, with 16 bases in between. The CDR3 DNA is TGTGCCAGCAGCCAAGGGTACACAGTCACGGGTGAAGCTTTCTTT. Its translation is CASSQGYTVTGEAFF.

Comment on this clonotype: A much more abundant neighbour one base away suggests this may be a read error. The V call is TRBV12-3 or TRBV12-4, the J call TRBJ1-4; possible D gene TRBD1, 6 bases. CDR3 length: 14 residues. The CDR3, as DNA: TGTGCCAGCAGTTTTGGGTCAGGGGTTGAAAATCTGTTTTTT. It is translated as CASSFGSGVENLFF.

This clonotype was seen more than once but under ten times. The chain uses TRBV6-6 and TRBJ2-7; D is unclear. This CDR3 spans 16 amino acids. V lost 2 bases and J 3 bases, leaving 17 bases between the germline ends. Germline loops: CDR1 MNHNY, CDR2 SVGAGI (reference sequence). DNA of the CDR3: TGTGCCAGCAGTTACCACCCCTTCGACATCAACTACGAGCAGTACTTC. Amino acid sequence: CASSYHPFDINYEQYF.

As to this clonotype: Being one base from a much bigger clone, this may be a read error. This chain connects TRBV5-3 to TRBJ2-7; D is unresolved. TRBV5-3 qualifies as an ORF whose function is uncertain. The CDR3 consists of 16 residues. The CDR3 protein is CASSLAESRLGGEQHF. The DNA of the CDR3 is TGTGCCAGCAGCTTGGCCGAGTCTAGGCTCGGCGGCGAGCAGCACTTC.

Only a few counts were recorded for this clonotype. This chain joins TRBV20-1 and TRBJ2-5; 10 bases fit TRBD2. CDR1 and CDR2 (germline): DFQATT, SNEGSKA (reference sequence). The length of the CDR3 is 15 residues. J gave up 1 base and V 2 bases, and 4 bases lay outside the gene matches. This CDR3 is CSARRGLAIQETQYF. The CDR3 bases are TGCAGTGCTAGAAGGGGACTAGCGATCCAAGAGACCCAGTACTTC.

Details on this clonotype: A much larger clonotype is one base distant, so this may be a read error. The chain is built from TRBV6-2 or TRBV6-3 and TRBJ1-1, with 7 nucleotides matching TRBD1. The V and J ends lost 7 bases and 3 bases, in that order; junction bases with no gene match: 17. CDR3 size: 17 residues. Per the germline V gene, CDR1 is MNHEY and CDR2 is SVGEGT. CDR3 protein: CASIESEGAYMDTEAFF. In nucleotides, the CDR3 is TGTGCCAGCATTGAGTCGGAGGGGGCTTATATGGACACTGAAGCTTTCTTT.

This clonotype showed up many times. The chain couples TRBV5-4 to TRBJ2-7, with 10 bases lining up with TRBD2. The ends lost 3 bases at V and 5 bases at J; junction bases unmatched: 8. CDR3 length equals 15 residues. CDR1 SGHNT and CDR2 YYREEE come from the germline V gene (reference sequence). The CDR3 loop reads CASSSMLAGVHEQYF. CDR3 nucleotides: TGTGCCAGCAGCTCGATGCTAGCGGGAGTCCACGAGCAGTACTTC.

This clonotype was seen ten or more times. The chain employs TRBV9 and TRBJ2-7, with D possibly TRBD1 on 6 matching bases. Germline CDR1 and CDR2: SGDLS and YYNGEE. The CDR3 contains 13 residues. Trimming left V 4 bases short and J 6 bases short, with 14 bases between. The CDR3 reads CASSTNRETEQYF. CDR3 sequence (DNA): TGTGCCAGCAGCACAAACAGGGAAACCGAGCAGTACTTC.

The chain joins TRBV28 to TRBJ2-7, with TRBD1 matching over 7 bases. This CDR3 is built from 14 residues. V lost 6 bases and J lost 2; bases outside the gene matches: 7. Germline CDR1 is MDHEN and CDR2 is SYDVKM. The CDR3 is CASRGTATAYEQYF. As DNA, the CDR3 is TGTGCCAGCAGAGGGACAGCGACCGCCTACGAGCAGTACTTC.

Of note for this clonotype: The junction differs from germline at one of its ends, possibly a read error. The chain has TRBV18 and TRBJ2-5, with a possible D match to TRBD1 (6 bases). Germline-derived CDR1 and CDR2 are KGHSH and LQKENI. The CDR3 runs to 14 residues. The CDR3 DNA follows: TGTGCCAGCTCACCAACAGGGACACTAGAGATCCAGTACTTC. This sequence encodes CASSPTGTLEIQYF.

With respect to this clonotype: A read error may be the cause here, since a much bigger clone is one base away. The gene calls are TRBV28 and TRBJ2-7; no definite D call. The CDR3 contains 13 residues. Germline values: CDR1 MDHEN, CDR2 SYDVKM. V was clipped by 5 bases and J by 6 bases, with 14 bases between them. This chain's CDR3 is CASSLHRACEQYF. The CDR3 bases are TGTGCCAGCAGTCTCCACCGAGCCTGCGAGCAGTACTTC.